This T cell receptor beta chain was observed in a study of T cells in Graves' hyperthyroidism and ophthalmopathy. Authors of the study amplified TCR beta CDR3 regions from RNA transcripts. HTBI primers were employed in a first-round RT-PCR of the TCR CDR3. TCRdb recomputed calls from the multiplex PCR reads with MiXCR, one row per CDR3 protein. The sample shows more than 450,000 distinct CDR3 sequences, just under 20% of them seen only once. This clonotype was picked up many times. The clonotype was recovered from a man aged 40-49 years with Graves' ophthalmopathy. The specimen sequenced was blood.

The CDR3 bases are TGTGCCTGGAGGGAGGTTTACTATGGCTACACCTTC. Amino acid sequence: CAWREVYYGYTF. The chain is built from TRBV30 and TRBJ1-2; D uncertain. Trimming pared 3 bases from V and 3 bases from J, leaving 8 bases between. Germline values: CDR1 GTSNPN, CDR2 SVGIG (reference sequence). There are 12 residues in the CDR3.